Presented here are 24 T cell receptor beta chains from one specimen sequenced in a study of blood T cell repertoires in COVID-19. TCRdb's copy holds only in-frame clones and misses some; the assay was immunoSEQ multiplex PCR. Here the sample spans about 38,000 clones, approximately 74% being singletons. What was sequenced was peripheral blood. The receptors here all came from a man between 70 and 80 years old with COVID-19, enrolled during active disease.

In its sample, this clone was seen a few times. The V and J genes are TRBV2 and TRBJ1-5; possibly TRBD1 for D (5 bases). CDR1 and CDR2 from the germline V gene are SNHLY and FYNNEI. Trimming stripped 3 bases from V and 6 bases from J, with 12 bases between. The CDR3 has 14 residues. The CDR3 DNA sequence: TGTGCCAGCAGTGAGAACCAGGGTTCTCAGCCCCAGCATTTT. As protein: CASSENQGSQPQHF.

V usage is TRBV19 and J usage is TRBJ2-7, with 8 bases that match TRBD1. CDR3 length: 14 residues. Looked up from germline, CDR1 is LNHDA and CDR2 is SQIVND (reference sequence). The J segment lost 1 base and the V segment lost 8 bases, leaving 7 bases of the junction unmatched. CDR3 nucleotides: TGTGCCAGTCACCCACAGGGGGAATCCTACGAGCAGTACTTC. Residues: CASHPQGESYEQYF.

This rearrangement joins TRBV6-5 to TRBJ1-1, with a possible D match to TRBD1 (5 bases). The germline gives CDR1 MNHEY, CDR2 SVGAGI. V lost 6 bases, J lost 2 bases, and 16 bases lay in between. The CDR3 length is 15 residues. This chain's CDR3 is CASRNLGGINTEAFF. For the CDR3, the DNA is TGTGCCAGCAGAAATTTGGGGGGGATTAACACTGAAGCTTTCTTT.

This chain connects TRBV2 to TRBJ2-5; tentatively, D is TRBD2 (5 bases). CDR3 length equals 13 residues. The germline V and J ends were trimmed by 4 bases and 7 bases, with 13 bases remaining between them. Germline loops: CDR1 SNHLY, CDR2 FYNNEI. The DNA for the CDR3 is TGTGCCAGCAGTGGCGGGCTACGCGGGACCCAGTACTTC. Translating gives CASSGGLRGTQYF.

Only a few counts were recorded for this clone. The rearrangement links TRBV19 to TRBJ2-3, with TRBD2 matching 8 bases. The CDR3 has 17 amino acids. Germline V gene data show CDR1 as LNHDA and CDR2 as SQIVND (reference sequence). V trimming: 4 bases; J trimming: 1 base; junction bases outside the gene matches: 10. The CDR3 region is CASSRRGRGGRTDTQYF. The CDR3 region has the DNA TGTGCCAGTAGTAGACGTGGACGGGGGGGCCGCACAGATACGCAGTATTTT.

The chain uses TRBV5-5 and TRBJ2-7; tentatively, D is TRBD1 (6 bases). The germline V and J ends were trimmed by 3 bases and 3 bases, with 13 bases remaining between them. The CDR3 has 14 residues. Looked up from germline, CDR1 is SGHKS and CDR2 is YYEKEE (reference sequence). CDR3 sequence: CASSYDRQIYEQYF. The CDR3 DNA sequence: TGTGCCAGCAGCTACGACAGGCAGATCTACGAGCAGTACTTC.

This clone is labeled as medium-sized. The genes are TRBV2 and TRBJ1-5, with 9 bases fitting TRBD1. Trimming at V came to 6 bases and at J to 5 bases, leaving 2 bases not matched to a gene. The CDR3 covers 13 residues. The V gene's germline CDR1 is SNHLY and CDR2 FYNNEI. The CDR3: CASSGTGYQPQHF. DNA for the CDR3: TGTGCCAGCAGCGGGACAGGGTATCAGCCCCAGCATTTT.

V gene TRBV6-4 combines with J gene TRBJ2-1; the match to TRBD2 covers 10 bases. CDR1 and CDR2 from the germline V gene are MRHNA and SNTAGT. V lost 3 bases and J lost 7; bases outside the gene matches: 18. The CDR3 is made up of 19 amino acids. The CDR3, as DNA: TGTGCCAGCAGTGAAGAGATTAGCGGGGGGACTTGGTTCGTTAATGAGCAGTTCTTC. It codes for CASSEEISGGTWFVNEQFF.

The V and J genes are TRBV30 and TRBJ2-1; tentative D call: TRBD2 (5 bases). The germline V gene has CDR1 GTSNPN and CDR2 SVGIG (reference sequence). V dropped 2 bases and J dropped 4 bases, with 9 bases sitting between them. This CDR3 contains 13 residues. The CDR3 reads CAWSTRAYNEQFF. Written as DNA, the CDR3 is TGTGCCTGGAGTACTAGGGCGTACAATGAGCAGTTCTTC.

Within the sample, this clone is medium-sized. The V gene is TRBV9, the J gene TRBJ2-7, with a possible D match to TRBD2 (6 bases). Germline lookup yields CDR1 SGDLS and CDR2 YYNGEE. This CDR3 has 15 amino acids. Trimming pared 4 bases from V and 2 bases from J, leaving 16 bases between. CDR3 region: CASSPDVTSTYEQYF. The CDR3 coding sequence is TGTGCCAGCAGCCCAGACGTGACTAGTACCTACGAGCAGTACTTC.

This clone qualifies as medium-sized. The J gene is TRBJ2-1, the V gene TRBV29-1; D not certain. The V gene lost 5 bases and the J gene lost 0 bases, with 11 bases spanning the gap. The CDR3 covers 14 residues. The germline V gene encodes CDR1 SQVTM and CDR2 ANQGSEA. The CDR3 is CSVIDKDSYNEQFF. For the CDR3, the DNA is TGCAGCGTTATCGACAAGGACTCCTACAATGAGCAGTTCTTC.

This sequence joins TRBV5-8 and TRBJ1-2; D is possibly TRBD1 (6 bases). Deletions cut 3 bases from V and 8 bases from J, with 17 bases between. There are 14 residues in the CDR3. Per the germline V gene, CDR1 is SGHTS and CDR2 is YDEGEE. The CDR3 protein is CASSSVGGARGYTF. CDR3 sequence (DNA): TGTGCCAGCAGCTCCGTAGGGGGGGCTAGGGGCTACACCTTC.

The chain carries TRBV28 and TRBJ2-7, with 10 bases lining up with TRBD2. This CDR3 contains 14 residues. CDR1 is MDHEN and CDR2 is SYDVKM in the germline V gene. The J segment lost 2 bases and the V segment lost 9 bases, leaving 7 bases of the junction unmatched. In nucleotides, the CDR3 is TGTGCCAGTTCCACTAGCGGGGTTACCTACGAGCAGTACTTC. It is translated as CASSTSGVTYEQYF.

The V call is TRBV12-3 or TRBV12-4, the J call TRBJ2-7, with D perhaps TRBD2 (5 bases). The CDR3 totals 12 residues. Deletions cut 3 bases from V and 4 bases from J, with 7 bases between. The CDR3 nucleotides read TGTGCCAGCAGTTTTACGGGATACGAGCAGTACTTC. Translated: CASSFTGYEQYF.

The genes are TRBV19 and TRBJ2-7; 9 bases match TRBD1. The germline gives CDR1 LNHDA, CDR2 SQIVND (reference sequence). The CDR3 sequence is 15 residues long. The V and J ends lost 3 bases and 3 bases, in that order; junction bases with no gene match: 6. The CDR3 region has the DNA TGTGCCAGTAGTATTGACCCGGGACAGGGCTACGAGCAGTACTTC. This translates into CASSIDPGQGYEQYF.

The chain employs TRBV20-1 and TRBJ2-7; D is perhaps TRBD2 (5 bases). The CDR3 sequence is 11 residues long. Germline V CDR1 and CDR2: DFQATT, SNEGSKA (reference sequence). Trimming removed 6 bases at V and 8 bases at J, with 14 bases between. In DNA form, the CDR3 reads TGCAGTGCGGAGGATGCGAAGCAGCAGTACTTC. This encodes CSAEDAKQQYF.

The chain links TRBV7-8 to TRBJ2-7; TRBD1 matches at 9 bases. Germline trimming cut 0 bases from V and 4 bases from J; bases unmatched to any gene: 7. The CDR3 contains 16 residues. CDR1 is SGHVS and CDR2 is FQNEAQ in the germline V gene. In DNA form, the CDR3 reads TGTGCCAGCAGCTTAGCGGACAGGGGACCTGGGTACGAGCAGTACTTC. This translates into CASSLADRGPGYEQYF.

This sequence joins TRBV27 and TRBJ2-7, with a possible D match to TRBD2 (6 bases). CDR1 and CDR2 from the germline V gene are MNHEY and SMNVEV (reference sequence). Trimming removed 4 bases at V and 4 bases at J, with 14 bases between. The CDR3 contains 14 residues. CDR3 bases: TGTGCCAGCAGTTCTAGGGGAGGTATGTACGAGCAGTACTTC. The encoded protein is CASSSRGGMYEQYF.

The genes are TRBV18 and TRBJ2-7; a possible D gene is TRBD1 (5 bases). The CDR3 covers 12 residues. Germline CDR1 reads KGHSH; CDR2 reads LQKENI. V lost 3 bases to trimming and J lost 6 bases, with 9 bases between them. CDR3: CASSPQGVEQYF. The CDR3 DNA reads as TGTGCCAGCTCACCTCAGGGTGTCGAGCAGTACTTC.

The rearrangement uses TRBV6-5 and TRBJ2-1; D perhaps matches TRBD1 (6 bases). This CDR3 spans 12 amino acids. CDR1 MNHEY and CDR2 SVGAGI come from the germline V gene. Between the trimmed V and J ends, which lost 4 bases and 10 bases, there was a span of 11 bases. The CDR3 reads CASSFTGLEQFF. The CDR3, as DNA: TGTGCCAGCAGTTTCACAGGGCTGGAGCAGTTCTTC.

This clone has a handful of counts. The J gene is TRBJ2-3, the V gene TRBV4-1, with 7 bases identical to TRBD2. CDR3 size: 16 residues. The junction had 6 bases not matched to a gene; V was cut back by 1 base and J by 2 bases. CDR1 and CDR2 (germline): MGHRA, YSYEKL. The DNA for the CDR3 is TGCGCCAGCAGCCAAGGGGGAGGGATCTACACAGATACGCAGTATTTT. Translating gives CASSQGGGIYTDTQYF.

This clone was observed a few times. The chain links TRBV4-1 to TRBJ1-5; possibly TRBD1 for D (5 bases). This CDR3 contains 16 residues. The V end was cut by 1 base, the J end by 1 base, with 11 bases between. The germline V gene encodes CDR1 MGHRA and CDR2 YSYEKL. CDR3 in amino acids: CASSQAGRGSNQPQHF. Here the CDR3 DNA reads TGCGCCAGCAGCCAAGCGGGTAGGGGCAGCAATCAGCCCCAGCATTTT.

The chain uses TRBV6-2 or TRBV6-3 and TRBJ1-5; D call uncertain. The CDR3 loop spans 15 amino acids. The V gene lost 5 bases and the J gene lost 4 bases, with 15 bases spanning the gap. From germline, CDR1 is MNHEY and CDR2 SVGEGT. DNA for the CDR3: TGTGCCAGCAGTCCACTAATGGAGTTTAATCAGCCCCAGCATTTT. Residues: CASSPLMEFNQPQHF.

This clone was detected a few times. The CDR3 loop reads CASSSETGFSPLHF. The CDR3 nucleotides read TGTGCCAGCAGCTCAGAGACAGGTTTTTCACCCCTCCACTTT. The chain is built from TRBV7-3 and TRBJ1-6; a weak D match, TRBD1 (6 bases). V lost 4 bases to trimming and J lost 9 bases, with 13 bases between them. Germline CDR1 and CDR2: SGHTA and FQGTGA. This CDR3 is 14 amino acids long.